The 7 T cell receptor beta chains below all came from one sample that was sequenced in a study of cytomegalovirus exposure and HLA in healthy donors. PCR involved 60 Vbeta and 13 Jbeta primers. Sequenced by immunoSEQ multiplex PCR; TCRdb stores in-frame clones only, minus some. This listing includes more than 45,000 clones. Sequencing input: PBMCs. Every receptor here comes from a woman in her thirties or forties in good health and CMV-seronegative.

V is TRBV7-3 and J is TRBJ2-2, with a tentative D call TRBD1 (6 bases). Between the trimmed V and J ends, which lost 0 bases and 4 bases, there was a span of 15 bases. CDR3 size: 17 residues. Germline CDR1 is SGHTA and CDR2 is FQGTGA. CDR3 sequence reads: CASSLTSWGHTTGELFF. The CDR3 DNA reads TGTGCCAGCAGCTTAACCTCATGGGGACATACCACCGGGGAGCTGTTTTTT.

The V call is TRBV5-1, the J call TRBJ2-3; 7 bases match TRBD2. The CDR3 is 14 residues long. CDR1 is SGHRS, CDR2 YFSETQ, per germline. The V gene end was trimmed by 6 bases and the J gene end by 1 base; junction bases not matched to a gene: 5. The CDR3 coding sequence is TGCGCCAGCAACCTCGGGAGGCGCACAGATACGCAGTATTTT. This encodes CASNLGRRTDTQYF.

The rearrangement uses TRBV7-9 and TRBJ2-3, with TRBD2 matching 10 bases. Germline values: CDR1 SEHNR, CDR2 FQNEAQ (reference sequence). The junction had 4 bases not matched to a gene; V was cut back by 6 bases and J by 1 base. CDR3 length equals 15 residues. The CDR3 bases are TGTGCCAGCAGGAGCGGGGGGGCGGGCACAGATACGCAGTATTTT. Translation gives CASRSGGAGTDTQYF.

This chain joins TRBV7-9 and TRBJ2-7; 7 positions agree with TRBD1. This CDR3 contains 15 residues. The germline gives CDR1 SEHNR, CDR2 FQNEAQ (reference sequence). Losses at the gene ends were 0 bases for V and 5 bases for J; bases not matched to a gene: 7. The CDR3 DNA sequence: TGTGCCAGCAGCTTAGCGCACAGGGGTTTCCACGAGCAGTACTTC. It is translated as CASSLAHRGFHEQYF.

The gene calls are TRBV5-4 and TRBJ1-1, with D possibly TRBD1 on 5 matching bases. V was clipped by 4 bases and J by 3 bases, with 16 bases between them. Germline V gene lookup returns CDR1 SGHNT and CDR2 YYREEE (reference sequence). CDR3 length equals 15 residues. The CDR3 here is CASSTGGPPHTEAFF. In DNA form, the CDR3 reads TGTGCCAGCAGCACAGGAGGGCCTCCTCACACTGAAGCTTTCTTT.

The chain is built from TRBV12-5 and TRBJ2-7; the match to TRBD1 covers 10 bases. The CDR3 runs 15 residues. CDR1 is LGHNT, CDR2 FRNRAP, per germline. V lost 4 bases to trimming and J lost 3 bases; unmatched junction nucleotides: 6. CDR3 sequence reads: CASGSGQGGSYEQYF. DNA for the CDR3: TGTGCTAGTGGTTCCGGACAGGGGGGCAGCTACGAGCAGTACTTC.

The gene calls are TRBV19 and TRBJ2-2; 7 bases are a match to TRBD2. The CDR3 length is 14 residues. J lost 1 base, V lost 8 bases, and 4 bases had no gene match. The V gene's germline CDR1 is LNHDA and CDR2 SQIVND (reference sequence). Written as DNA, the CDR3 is TGTGCCAGTCGGCCTAGCGGGAACACCGGGGAGCTGTTTTTT. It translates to CASRPSGNTGELFF.